This T cell receptor beta chain originates from a study of Ad26.COV2.S vaccination and SARS-CoV-2 variants. About this clone itself: As yet, its antigen is unknown.

Findings and limits, study-wide: Assessments of TCR breadth and depth may have underestimated the total T cell responses. Vaccinees reportedly had broad spike-specific CD8+ and CD4+ T cell responses.

Profiled with immunoSEQ multiplex PCR; TCRdb holds only in-frame clones, not every one. This repertoire shows more than 150,000 clones, 70% to 90% found once; its top ten account for around 6.1%. The CDR3 is 13 amino acids. In germline, CDR1 is ENHRY, CDR2 SYGVKD. The V end lost 6 bases, the J end lost 4 bases, and 12 bases lay between the germline ends. The sample was peripheral blood, taken after recovery from COVID-19. The gene calls are TRBV10-3 and TRBJ1-2; TRBD1 might be the D (5 bases). This sequence was found in a human donor who had recovered from COVID-19. The CDR3, as DNA: TGTGCCATCAGCCAACCTGGGGGCTATGGCTACACCTTC. Amino acids: CAISQPGGYGYTF.